The rows below give T cell receptor beta chains drawn from one sample of a study of T cells in localized non-small cell lung cancer. The repertoire was sequenced with immunoSEQ multiplex PCR; TCRdb's copy has only in-frame clones and lacks some. The sample consists of around 2,400 clones, roughly 20% of them appearing once. Material: normal lung tissue next to the tumor, obtained before any cancer treatment. These receptors originate from a woman between 35 and 75 years old with stage I lung adenocarcinoma. CDR3s include the opening cysteine and the closing phenylalanine or tryptophan. The D gene is left open where the match is weak. Rows give clone size only sometimes, using once, few, many, or a class for an expanded clone.

j_call	d_call	clone_size	v_call	cdr3_aa	cdr3_nt
TRBJ2-1	.	few	TRBV9	CASSVGGDLSYNEQFF	TGTGCCAGCAGCGTAGGCGGGGACCTCTCCTACAATGAGCAGTTCTTC
TRBJ1-2	.	few	TRBV6-8	CASKDTYYGYTF	TGTGCCAGCAAAGACACCTACTATGGCTACACCTTC
TRBJ2-2	TRBD1	.	TRBV29-1	CSVGRQGLPTGELFF	TGCAGCGTTGGCCGACAGGGGCTACCCACCGGGGAGCTGTTTTTT
TRBJ2-3	TRBD2	large	TRBV6-8	CASSIAGGPDTQYF	TGTGCCAGCAGCATAGCGGGGGGGCCGGATACGCAGTATTTT
TRBJ1-2	.	few	TRBV6-8	CASKGHQLYGYTF	TGTGCCAGCAAGGGACACCAACTATATGGCTACACCTTC
TRBJ2-5	TRBD1	few	TRBV10-3	CAISESGQGETQYF	TGTGCCATCAGTGAGTCGGGACAGGGAGAGACCCAGTACTTC
TRBJ2-2	TRBD2	medium-sized	TRBV11-3	CASSLGLAGGHGGELFF	TGTGCCAGCAGCCTTGGACTAGCGGGGGGGCACGGCGGGGAGCTGTTTTTT
TRBJ1-4	.	few	TRBV6-8	CASRPLWAENEKLFF	TGTGCCAGCAGACCTCTTTGGGCCGAAAATGAAAAACTGTTTTTT
TRBJ1-2	TRBD1	.	TRBV11-3	CASSPRQGRLDGYTF	TGTGCCAGCAGCCCGAGACAGGGGAGGTTGGACGGCTACACCTTC
TRBJ1-4	.	.	TRBV28	CASSLGGDVEKLFF	TGTGCCAGCAGTTTAGGAGGGGACGTTGAAAAACTGTTTTTT
TRBJ2-6	.	.	TRBV10-3	CASSEDGSGANVLTF	TGTGCCAGCAGTGAGGACGGCTCTGGGGCCAACGTCCTGACTTTC
TRBJ2-7	TRBD1	.	TRBV18	CASSPGQDKFREQYF	TGTGCCAGCTCACCAGGACAGGACAAATTTAGAGAGCAGTACTTC
TRBJ1-2	.	.	TRBV19	CASSTLSSGGGYTF	TGTGCCAGTAGCACCCTCTCCTCGGGCGGTGGCTACACCTTC
TRBJ2-7	TRBD1	once	TRBV30	CAWSEDRGGFYEQYF	TGTGCCTGGAGTGAAGACAGGGGCGGTTTCTACGAGCAGTACTTC
TRBJ2-5	.	few	TRBV14	CASSRVYQETQYF	TGTGCCAGCAGCCGGGTGTACCAAGAGACCCAGTACTTC